The 6 T cell receptor beta chains in this list originate from one sample, sequenced in a study of Graves' ophthalmopathy and Graves' hyperthyroidism. CDR3 regions of TCR beta were amplified from RNA transcripts. First-round RT-PCR used HTBI primers; second-round multiplex PCR followed. Each CDR3 protein is one row after TCRdb ran MiXCR on the multiplex PCR reads. The sample has 300,000 to 400,000 distinct CDR3 sequences; roughly 15% are singletons. The sample comprised peripheral blood. The source of these receptors is an adult man with Graves' ophthalmopathy.

A remark on this clonotype: Mismatch with germline at one junction end may stem from a read error. The chain employs TRBV28 and TRBJ2-5; either TRBD1 or TRBD2 may fit D (6 bases each). From germline, CDR1 is MDHEN and CDR2 SYDVKM. The CDR3 spans 13 residues. CDR3 residues: CARSSQGRETQYF. The CDR3 nucleotides are TGTGCCAGAAGTTCACAGGGACGGGAGACTCAGTACTTC.

In this sample, this clonotype turned up many times. The gene calls are TRBV20-1 and TRBJ2-7; 7 nucleotides line up with TRBD1. Trimming cost V 4 bases and J 7 bases; bases outside gene matches: 7. Looked up from germline, CDR1 is DFQATT and CDR2 is SNEGSKA (reference sequence). The CDR3 has 12 amino acids. CDR3 coding DNA: TGCAGTGCTACCCAAGACAGGGTAGAGCAGTACTTC. Translating gives CSATQDRVEQYF.

This clonotype was seen repeatedly, ten times or more. The chain is built from TRBV6-2 or TRBV6-3 and TRBJ2-7; D remains ambiguous. The CDR3 length is 17 residues. V shed 2 bases and J shed 2 bases, with 19 bases lying between them. Looked up from germline, CDR1 is MNHEY and CDR2 is SVGEGT. The CDR3 here is CASSYGWVRSEAYEQYF. CDR3 DNA: TGTGCCAGCAGTTACGGGTGGGTGAGGAGTGAAGCCTACGAGCAGTACTTC.

The rearrangement joins TRBV11-2 to TRBJ1-6; 8 bases line up with TRBD1. Per germline, CDR1 SGHAT and CDR2 FQNNGV. Germline trimming cut 6 bases from V and 9 bases from J; bases unmatched to any gene: 7. CDR3 length equals 14 residues. This CDR3 reads CASSRDRQSSPLHF. The CDR3 nucleotides are TGTGCCAGCAGTCGGGACAGGCAAAGTTCACCCCTCCACTTT.

The chain links TRBV7-3 to TRBJ1-1, with no clear D. CDR3 length: 13 amino acids. Trimming took off 1 base at V and 5 bases at J, with 8 bases between the two ends. The germline CDR1 and CDR2 sequences are SGHTA and FQGTGA. The CDR3: CASSLMPGTEAFF. CDR3 in DNA: TGTGCCAGCAGCTTAATGCCCGGGACTGAAGCTTTCTTT.

The chain joins TRBV11-1 to TRBJ2-7; 7 nucleotides match TRBD2. The CDR3 sequence is 17 residues long. Germline CDR1 and CDR2: SGHAT and FQDESV (reference sequence). The ends lost 5 bases at V and 5 bases at J; junction bases unmatched: 18. This CDR3 reads CASSREAAAPLHDEQYF. Written as DNA, the CDR3 is TGTGCCAGCAGCCGGGAGGCGGCCGCCCCCTTACATGACGAGCAGTACTTC.